In its sample, the clone carrying this T cell receptor (beta chain) was seen a few times. Its antigen is unknown. This specimen comes from a study of response to subunit inactivated influenza vaccine. Study results and caveats: It was the authors' suggestion that each seasonal influenza vaccination recruits few new T cells.

TCRdb ran MiXCR on the RT-PCR reads and lists one entry per CDR3 protein. The sample has roughly 190,000 distinct CDR3 sequences, 13% to 15% seen once. Trimming took 7 bases from V and 4 from J, leaving 12 bases between them. The CDR3 loop spans 13 amino acids. Germline loops: CDR1 SGHRS, CDR2 YFSETQ. The V and J genes are TRBV5-1 and TRBJ2-1; D call uncertain. Sequencing was performed on CD8+ T cells sorted from PBMCs, taken 4 to 6 days after vaccination. This TCR derives from a man aged 50-59 years who received an inactivated influenza vaccine. This CDR3 is CASRIGSYNEQFF. The CDR3 DNA sequence: TGCGCCAGCCGCATCGGGTCTTACAATGAGCAGTTCTTC.